The clone carrying this TCR beta chain was counted only a few times. As yet, its antigen is unknown. The data originate from a study of blood T cells in healthy people across ages. V lost 4 bases and J lost 6; bases outside the gene matches: 7. Per germline, CDR1 SGHRS and CDR2 YFSETQ. The CDR3 is made up of 13 amino acids. Then a second PCR, running roughly 6 to 12 cycles, was carried out with a sample-barcoded 5' primer and a J-beta primer mix. A minimum of 3 million CDR3-containing paired-end reads was obtained for each sample. Each CDR3 protein is one row after TCRdb ran MiXCR on the 5' RACE reads. The sample shows over 600,000 distinct CDR3 sequences, approximately 60% of them seen only once. Overall study findings and caveats: TCR beta diversity per million T cells fell roughly linearly with age. Strong correlation existed between TCR beta diversity and naive T cell percentage.

The chain employs TRBV5-1 and TRBJ2-7, with 7 bases matching TRBD1. This receptor was taken from a man aged 35-49 years in good health. What was sequenced was blood. CDR3 bases: TGCGCCAGCAGCGTATACAGGGGTGGCGAGCAGTACTTC. The encoded protein is CASSVYRGGEQYF.